These 9 T cell receptor beta chains were sequenced from one sample in a study of T-cell memory formation after mild COVID-19. TCRdb passed the 5' RACE reads through MiXCR, listing each CDR3 protein once. The data hold around 200,000 distinct CDR3 sequences, with 16% observed a single time. The sequenced material came from PBMCs or a T cell subset sorted from them (not recorded which). The receptors were sampled from an adult woman who had mild COVID-19 (a few samples of this study predate the infection). Cell type and time point are not known.

In this sample, this clonotype turned up a few times. The chain employs TRBV5-1 and TRBJ2-7; 8 nucleotides agree with TRBD2. Germline V CDR1 and CDR2: SGHRS, YFSETQ. The CDR3 totals 15 residues. V shed 4 bases, J shed 0 bases, and the junction held 6 bases outside the gene matches. CDR3: CASSPGLVSSYEQYF. In DNA, the CDR3 is TGCGCCAGCAGCCCGGGACTAGTGAGCTCCTACGAGCAGTACTTC. The variable domain in full, with the rest retrieved from reference TRBV5-1 and TRBJ2-7, is KAGVTQTPRYLIKTRGQQVTLSCSPISGHRSVSWYQQTPGQGLQFLFEYFSETQRNKGNFPGRFSGRQFSNSRSEMNVSTLELGDSALYLCASSPGLVSSYEQYFGPGTRLTVT.

Only a few counts were recorded for this clonotype. The chain uses TRBV7-2 and TRBJ2-3; 9 nucleotides align to TRBD1. V shed 5 bases, J shed 2 bases, and the junction held 8 bases outside the gene matches. This CDR3 contains 16 residues. Germline CDR1 and CDR2: SGHTA and FQGNSA. As DNA, the CDR3 is TGTGCCAGCAGCGCAGACAGGGGGACTATCACAGATACGCAGTATTTT. It encodes CASSADRGTITDTQYF.

This clonotype was counted a few times. The gene calls are TRBV20-1 and TRBJ1-6; no clear D. The CDR3 loop spans 14 amino acids. CDR1 and CDR2 (germline): DFQATT, SNEGSKA (reference sequence). V was clipped by 2 bases and J by 6 bases, with 11 bases between them. The CDR3 region has the DNA TGCAGTGCTAGACCACAGATCAGTAATTCACCCCTCCACTTT. Its translation: CSARPQISNSPLHF.

This clonotype showed up just a few times. The V call is TRBV20-1, the J call TRBJ2-7; 9 positions agree with TRBD1. The germline gives CDR1 DFQATT, CDR2 SNEGSKA (reference sequence). V lost 5 bases to trimming and J lost 2 bases; unmatched junction nucleotides: 4. The CDR3 consists of 13 residues. The CDR3 region is CSAEGQGPYEQYF. DNA of the CDR3: TGCAGTGCTGAGGGACAGGGACCCTACGAGCAGTACTTC.

This clonotype was picked up a small number of times. The DNA of the CDR3 is TGCGCCAGCAGCTTCGGGTCAACGAACACTGAAGCTTTCTTT. Its translation: CASSFGSTNTEAFF. The chain uses TRBV5-1 and TRBJ1-1; no definite D call. Germline assignment: CDR1 SGHRS and CDR2 YFSETQ. The CDR3 spans 14 residues. V lost 2 bases and J lost 1, with 9 bases in between.

V usage is TRBV7-8 and J usage is TRBJ2-3, with D perhaps given as TRBD1 or TRBD2 (7 bases each). CDR1 is SGHVS and CDR2 is FQNEAQ in the germline V gene. The germline V and J ends were trimmed by 1 base and 6 bases, with 17 bases remaining between them. The CDR3 length is 16 residues. CDR3 amino acids: CASSLEGGGGADTQYF. In DNA, the CDR3 is TGTGCCAGCAGCTTAGAAGGGGGCGGGGGAGCGGATACGCAGTATTTT. Full variable domain (rest looked up from reference TRBV7-8 and TRBJ2-3): GAGVSQSPRYKVAKRGQDVALRCDPISGHVSLFWYQQALGQGPEFLTYFQNEAQLDKSGLPSDRFFAERPEGSVSTLKIQRTQQEDSAVYLCASSLEGGGGADTQYFGPGTRLTVL.

V is TRBV24-1 and J is TRBJ2-1; TRBD2 matches 14 bases. From germline, CDR1 is KGHDR and CDR2 SFDVKD. The CDR3 runs to 15 residues. After removal of 5 bases from V and 7 bases from J, the junction contained 3 bases not matched to a gene. CDR3 nucleotides: TGTGCCACCAGTGCTCGGACTAGCGGGAGGAATGAGCAGTTCTTC. As protein: CATSARTSGRNEQFF.

This clonotype appeared a few times. V and J are TRBV5-6 and TRBJ2-3; D is undetermined. The CDR3 spans 14 residues. From germline, CDR1 is SGHDT and CDR2 YYEEEE. Trimming stripped 2 bases from V and 5 bases from J, with 12 bases between. The CDR3 bases are TGTGCCAGCAGCTTCGTGGCAGAGCAAGATACGCAGTATTTT. Translated: CASSFVAEQDTQYF.

At least ten counts were recorded for this clonotype. J is TRBJ1-1 and V is TRBV20-1; maybe TRBD1 (6 bases). Germline V lookup: CDR1 DFQATT, CDR2 SNEGSKA (reference sequence). This CDR3 comprises 14 residues. V shed 6 bases and J shed 5 bases, with 19 bases lying between them. CDR3 sequence: CSADKGGADTEAFF. The CDR3 region has the DNA TGCAGTGCGGATAAAGGGGGGGCGGATACTGAAGCTTTCTTT.